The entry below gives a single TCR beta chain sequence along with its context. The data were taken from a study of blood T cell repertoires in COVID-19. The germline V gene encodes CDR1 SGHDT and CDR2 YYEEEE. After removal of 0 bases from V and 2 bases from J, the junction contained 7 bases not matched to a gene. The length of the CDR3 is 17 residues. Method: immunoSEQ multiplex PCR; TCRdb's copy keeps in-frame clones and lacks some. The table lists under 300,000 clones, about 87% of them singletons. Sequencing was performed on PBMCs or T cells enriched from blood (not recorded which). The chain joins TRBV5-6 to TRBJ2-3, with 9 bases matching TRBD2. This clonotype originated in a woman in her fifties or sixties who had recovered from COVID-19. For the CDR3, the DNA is TGTGCCAGCAGCTTGGTAGCTAGCGGGACGATCACAGATACGCAGTATTTT. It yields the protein CASSLVASGTITDTQYF.